Following are 26 T cell receptor beta chains from one sample sequenced in a study of OX40 agonist ivuxolimab in advanced cancers. Measured with immunoSEQ multiplex PCR; TCRdb has only the in-frame clones, and not every one. The sample records roughly 89,000 clones, around 83% being singletons. The sample consisted of CD4+ or CD8+ T cells sorted from blood, taken in a trial of the OX40 agonist ivuxolimab. The receptors come from an adult with an advanced solid tumor such as melanoma, head and neck, liver or kidney cancer.

The count of this clone is one. This chain joins TRBV14 and TRBJ1-2, with no clear D. Trimming removed 1 base at V and 4 bases at J, with 16 bases between. Germline lookup yields CDR1 SGHDN and CDR2 FVKESK. There are 16 residues in the CDR3. DNA for the CDR3: TGTGCCAGCAGCCAAGGGACGCCACTCCGGGGCTATGGCTACACCTTC. It yields the protein CASSQGTPLRGYGYTF. The full variable domain, with the rest looked up from reference TRBV14 and TRBJ1-2, is EAGVTQFPSHSVIEKGQTVTLRCDPISGHDNLYWYRRVMGKEIKFLLHFVKESKQDESGMPNNRFLAERTGGTYSTLKVQPAELEDSGVYFCASSQGTPLRGYGYTFGSGTRLTVV.

V gene TRBV2 combines with J gene TRBJ1-4; no firm D call. In germline, CDR1 is SNHLY, CDR2 FYNNEI. This CDR3 contains 14 residues. The V end was cut by 6 bases, the J end by 1 base, with 9 bases between. CDR3 nucleotide sequence: TGTGCCAGCAGCGCAGAGAGAACTAATGAAAAACTGTTTTTT. It is translated as CASSAERTNEKLFF.

The V call is TRBV30, the J call TRBJ2-7; 8 bases agree with TRBD2. CDR1 GTSNPN and CDR2 SVGIG come from the germline V gene (reference sequence). This CDR3 is 14 amino acids long. The V segment lost 3 bases and the J segment 0 bases; nucleotides outside the gene matches: 4. The CDR3 reads CAWRPGTSSYEQYF. Written as DNA, the CDR3 is TGTGCCTGGAGGCCCGGGACTAGCTCCTACGAGCAGTACTTC.

The V and J genes are TRBV5-4 and TRBJ2-3; D gene unclear. Trimming left V 0 bases short and J 6 bases short, with 17 bases between. The germline V gene encodes CDR1 SGHNT and CDR2 YYREEE (reference sequence). The CDR3 is 16 residues long. The CDR3: CASSLAQSWSADTQYF. The CDR3 region has the DNA TGTGCCAGCAGCTTGGCGCAGTCGTGGAGTGCGGATACGCAGTATTTT.

This clone was counted a few times. V and J are TRBV19 and TRBJ1-1; D gene unclear. V was shortened by 3 bases and J by 0 bases, with 8 bases between the two germline ends. In germline, CDR1 is LNHDA, CDR2 SQIVND (reference sequence). The CDR3 loop spans 14 amino acids. The CDR3 loop is CASSIGVMNTEAFF. In DNA form, the CDR3 reads TGTGCCAGTAGTATTGGGGTCATGAACACTGAAGCTTTCTTT.

The chain carries TRBV25-1 and TRBJ1-3, with D tentatively TRBD1 (5 bases). The V end lost 7 bases, the J end lost 0 bases, and 13 bases lay between the germline ends. The CDR3 consists of 15 residues. Germline V lookup: CDR1 MGHDK, CDR2 SYGVNS. The CDR3 DNA follows: TGTGCCAGCACCCGGGGAGACAGCTCTGGAAACACCATATATTTT. Translating gives CASTRGDSSGNTIYF.

The chain employs TRBV5-1 and TRBJ2-6; no firm D call. The CDR3 contains 16 residues. Germline values: CDR1 SGHRS, CDR2 YFSETQ. V lost 6 bases and J lost 2, with 15 bases in between. This CDR3 reads CASTLGFRTGANVLTF. The DNA for the CDR3 is TGCGCCAGCACCCTTGGGTTCAGGACTGGGGCCAACGTCCTGACTTTC.

The J gene is TRBJ2-1, the V gene TRBV10-1; TRBD1 aligns across 7 bases. CDR3 length equals 13 residues. Germline CDR1 and CDR2: WNHNN and SYGVQD (reference sequence). The ends lost 5 bases at V and 5 bases at J; junction bases unmatched: 3. CDR3 loop: CASSTGQNNEQFF. The CDR3 DNA reads TGCGCCAGCAGTACGGGACAGAACAATGAGCAGTTCTTC.

The rearrangement uses TRBV4-2 and TRBJ2-1; 12 bases line up with TRBD2. Germline trimming cut 0 bases from V and 9 bases from J; bases unmatched to any gene: 6. Germline V gives CDR1 LGHNA, CDR2 YNFKEQ. The CDR3 has 16 amino acids. As DNA, the CDR3 is TGTGCCAGCAGCCAAGAATCCCTAGCGGGGGGGGTTGAGCAGTTCTTC. Translating it yields CASSQESLAGGVEQFF.

A word on this clone: This specimen includes other DNA sequences encoding the same CDR3. V is TRBV5-5 and J is TRBJ2-7; 7 bases fit TRBD1. CDR3 size: 14 residues. CDR1 SGHKS and CDR2 YYEKEE come from the germline V gene (reference sequence). V lost 0 bases to trimming and J lost 2 bases; unmatched junction nucleotides: 2. This CDR3 is CASSLAGQAYEQYF. DNA for the CDR3: TGTGCCAGCAGCTTGGCCGGACAGGCCTACGAGCAGTACTTC.

The chain joins TRBV4-1 to TRBJ2-7; D may match TRBD1 or TRBD2 (6 bases each). CDR1 is MGHRA, CDR2 YSYEKL, per germline. There are 17 residues in the CDR3. The germline V and J ends were trimmed by 0 bases and 3 bases, with 18 bases remaining between them. Here the CDR3 DNA reads TGCGCCAGCAGCCAAGACCGGATCTGGGGGGCGAGCTACGAGCAGTACTTC. It is translated as CASSQDRIWGASYEQYF.

The V and J genes are TRBV28 and TRBJ1-3, with 7 bases matching TRBD1. This CDR3 spans 16 amino acids. From germline, CDR1 is MDHEN and CDR2 SYDVKM. J was trimmed by 3 bases and V by 3 bases; bases with no gene match: 8. The DNA of the CDR3 is TGTGCCAGCAGTTTTACTAGGGGGCAGTATGGAAACACCATATATTTT. As protein: CASSFTRGQYGNTIYF.

V and J are TRBV2 and TRBJ2-3; D might be TRBD1 (5 bases). The CDR3 length is 15 residues. V dropped 2 bases and J dropped 5 bases, with 14 bases sitting between them. Per germline, CDR1 SNHLY and CDR2 FYNNEI. The CDR3 region is CASSELPGLVDTQYF. The DNA of the CDR3 is TGTGCCAGCAGTGAACTTCCAGGGCTGGTAGATACGCAGTATTTT.

V usage is TRBV6-1 and J usage is TRBJ1-4; D is undetermined. CDR1 is MNHNS, CDR2 SASEGT, per germline. This CDR3 comprises 14 residues. Trimming shortened V by 6 bases and J by 0 bases, and 8 bases separated the two germline ends. CDR3 amino acids: CASSLITTNEKLFF. The CDR3 DNA is TGTGCCAGCAGCTTGATCACAACTAATGAAAAACTGTTTTTT.

This clone was counted once. This rearrangement joins TRBV7-2 to TRBJ2-5; 7 bases map to TRBD1. The DNA end lines up better with TRBJ2-7; the J call may be wrong. The CDR3 consists of 14 residues. In germline, CDR1 is SGHTA, CDR2 FQGNSA. CDR3 DNA sequence: TGTGCCAGCAGCGGGGGACAGCCGATCTACGAGCAGTACTTC. Protein sequence: CASSGGQPIYEQYF.

The chain uses TRBV6-5 and TRBJ1-5; D gene unclear. V was cut by 6 bases and J by 0 bases, with 12 bases left in between. Looked up from germline, CDR1 is MNHEY and CDR2 is SVGAGI. The CDR3 covers 15 residues. CDR3 loop: CASRPTLTSNQPQHF. CDR3 sequence (DNA): TGTGCCAGCAGGCCTACCTTGACTAGCAATCAGCCCCAGCATTTT.

This chain connects TRBV5-1 to TRBJ2-3; D not certain. V was pared by 4 bases and J by 0 bases, with 6 bases between. CDR3 size: 13 residues. The V gene's germline CDR1 is SGHRS and CDR2 YFSETQ. The CDR3 nucleotides are TGCGCCAGCAGCATGGACAGCACAGATACGCAGTATTTT. This codes for CASSMDSTDTQYF.

Only one count was recorded for this clone. The V and J genes are TRBV7-2 and TRBJ2-3; maybe TRBD2 (6 bases). The CDR3 runs 18 residues. From germline, CDR1 is SGHTA and CDR2 FQGNSA. V dropped 1 base and J dropped 1 base, with 18 bases sitting between them. The CDR3 spells CASSLVGGSWGGTDTQYF. The CDR3 region has the DNA TGTGCCAGCAGCTTAGTGGGCGGCTCATGGGGGGGCACAGATACGCAGTATTTT.

This rearrangement joins TRBV6-1 to TRBJ2-6, with D unresolved. The length of the CDR3 is 13 residues. The germline CDR1 and CDR2 sequences are MNHNS and SASEGT. V gave up 10 bases and J gave up 0 bases, with 7 bases separating them. The CDR3 protein is CAIRNSGANVLTF. DNA for the CDR3: TGTGCCATCCGCAACTCTGGGGCCAACGTCCTGACTTTC.

The CDR3 sequence is CASSSGTRGATNEKLFF. DNA of the CDR3: TGTGCCAGCAGCTCAGGGACCAGGGGAGCAACTAATGAAAAACTGTTTTTT. V gene TRBV5-4 combines with J gene TRBJ1-4; D possibly corresponds to TRBD1 (6 bases). Deletions cut 3 bases from V and 0 bases from J, with 15 bases between. The CDR3 consists of 17 residues. The germline CDR1 and CDR2 sequences are SGHNT and YYREEE (reference sequence).

This clone was recorded only once. V and J are TRBV2 and TRBJ1-2; TRBD1 matches at 9 bases. Germline lookup yields CDR1 SNHLY and CDR2 FYNNEI. This CDR3 has 15 amino acids. The ends lost 7 bases at V and 0 bases at J; junction bases unmatched: 6. For the CDR3, the DNA is TGTGCCAGCACCGGACAGGGGATATCTAACTATGGCTACACCTTC. This gives the protein CASTGQGISNYGYTF. The entire variable domain, with the rest obtained from reference TRBV2 and TRBJ1-2, is as follows: EPEVTQTPSHQVTQMGQEVILRCVPISNHLYFYWYRQILGQKVEFLVSFYNNEISEKSEIFDDQFSVERPDGSNFTLKIRSTKLEDSAMYFCASTGQGISNYGYTFGSGTRLTVV.

Only one count was recorded for this clone. The V gene is TRBV25-1, the J gene TRBJ2-7; tentatively, D is TRBD1 or TRBD2 (5 bases each). Germline CDR1 is MGHDK and CDR2 is SYGVNS. This CDR3 spans 15 amino acids. V lost 5 bases and J lost 0, with 14 bases in between. The CDR3 sequence is CASSRLGTGSYEQYF. DNA of the CDR3: TGTGCCAGCAGTAGATTAGGGACGGGCTCCTACGAGCAGTACTTC.

The rearrangement links TRBV5-1 to TRBJ1-1, with D hard to call. This CDR3 spans 13 amino acids. The V end lost 3 bases, the J end lost 1 base, and 7 bases lay between the germline ends. Germline CDR1 and CDR2: SGHRS and YFSETQ. The CDR3 nucleotides read TGCGCCAGCAGCTCCTCAGAGAACACTGAAGCTTTCTTT. Its translation is CASSSSENTEAFF.

This chain joins TRBV6-5 and TRBJ2-7, with 8 positions matching TRBD1. Germline assignment: CDR1 MNHEY and CDR2 SVGAGI. The CDR3 is made up of 15 amino acids. The trim removed 4 bases at V and 7 bases at J, leaving 12 bases unmatched. The CDR3 protein is CASSSWTGSYGEQYF. CDR3 bases: TGTGCCAGCAGTTCCTGGACAGGGTCCTACGGGGAGCAGTACTTC.

The chain is built from TRBV6-1 and TRBJ1-6; unclear D gene. From germline, CDR1 is MNHNS and CDR2 SASEGT. The ends were cut back, 4 bases at V and 0 bases at J, with 10 bases in the middle. The CDR3 is made up of 16 amino acids. The CDR3 DNA sequence: TGTGCCAGCAGTGTGACGAAGAGCTCCTATAATTCACCCCTCCACTTT. It encodes CASSVTKSSYNSPLHF.

This chain links TRBV5-4 with TRBJ1-1; 7 positions match TRBD1. J gave up 5 bases and V 3 bases, and 10 bases lay outside the gene matches. CDR1 is SGHNT and CDR2 is YYREEE in the germline V gene (reference sequence). This CDR3 region has 15 residues. DNA for the CDR3: TGTGCCAGCAGCTCTGTAGGGGGACAGAGGACTGAAGCTTTCTTT. This encodes CASSSVGGQRTEAFF.